Following are 2 T cell receptor beta chains from one sample sequenced in a study of blood T cell repertoires in COVID-19. TCRdb's table, derived via immunoSEQ multiplex PCR, lists solely in-frame clones and lacks some. The sample includes about 140,000 clones, 88% of them seen just once. Material: peripheral blood. The receptors originated from a woman in her 50s with acute or convalescent COVID-19.

This clone has just one count. The rearrangement joins TRBV18 to TRBJ2-3; TRBD2 is a possible D gene (6 bases). The V and J ends lost 0 bases and 4 bases respectively, with 17 bases between them. Germline V gene lookup returns CDR1 KGHSH and CDR2 LQKENI. This CDR3 region has 17 residues. The CDR3 spells CASSPPQALTGADTQYF. In nucleotides, the CDR3 is TGTGCCAGCTCACCACCGCAGGCTCTGACGGGGGCAGATACGCAGTATTTT.

This chain uses TRBV3-1 (or the pseudogene TRBV3-2) with TRBJ1-1, with no clear D. From germline, CDR1 is LGHDT and CDR2 YNNKEL (reference sequence). V was shortened by 5 bases and J by 5 bases, with 18 bases between the two germline ends. The CDR3 loop spans 15 amino acids. The CDR3 loop is CASSARGRRATEAFF. The CDR3 DNA reads as TGTGCCAGCAGCGCCCGCGGAAGGAGGGCTACTGAAGCTTTCTTT.